Listed here is a single T cell receptor beta chain. Treatment specified: roughly 20 received Ad26.COV2.S at low or high dose, single or two shots; roughly five received placebo; per-sample allocation not given. Day 63 after the first vaccine or placebo injection was the time point for sampling. This entry belongs to a study of Ad26.COV2.S vaccination and SARS-CoV-2 variants. Some clones are missing from TCRdb's copy, which holds only in-frame ones; the method was immunoSEQ multiplex PCR. Found here are approximately 350,000 clones, 83% of them singletons; the top ten hold roughly 7.4%. The CDR3 covers 14 residues. Trimming took off 1 base at V and 9 bases at J, with 12 bases between the two ends. Germline assignment: CDR1 MGHRA and CDR2 YSYEKL.

The chain joins TRBV4-1 to TRBJ2-2; tentatively, D is TRBD1 (5 bases). The clonotype originates from a person between 18 and 60 years old who received the Ad26.COV2.S COVID-19 vaccine or a placebo. The sequences come from peripheral blood, collected in a trial of Ad26.COV2.S vaccine versus placebo. CDR3 protein: CASSQAKGLRELFF. For the CDR3, the DNA is TGCGCCAGCAGCCAAGCGAAGGGGCTGAGGGAGCTGTTTTTT.